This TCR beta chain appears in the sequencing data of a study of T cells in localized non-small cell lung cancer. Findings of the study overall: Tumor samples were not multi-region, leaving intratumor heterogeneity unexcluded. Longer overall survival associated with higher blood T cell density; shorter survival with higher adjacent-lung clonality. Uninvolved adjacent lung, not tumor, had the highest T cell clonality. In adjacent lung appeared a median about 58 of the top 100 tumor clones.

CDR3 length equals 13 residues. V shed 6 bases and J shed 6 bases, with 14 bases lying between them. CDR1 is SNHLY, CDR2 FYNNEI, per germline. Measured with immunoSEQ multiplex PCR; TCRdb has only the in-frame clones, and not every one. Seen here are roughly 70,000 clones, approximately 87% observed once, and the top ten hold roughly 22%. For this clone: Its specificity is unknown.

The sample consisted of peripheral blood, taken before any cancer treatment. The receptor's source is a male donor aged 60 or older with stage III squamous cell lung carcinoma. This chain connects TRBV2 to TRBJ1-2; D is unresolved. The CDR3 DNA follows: TGTGCCAGCAGGGATCCTTCTGGAGATGGCTACACCTTC. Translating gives CASRDPSGDGYTF.